The rows below give T cell receptor beta chains drawn from one sample of a study of PD-1 blockade in classical Hodgkin lymphoma. Measured with immunoSEQ multiplex PCR; TCRdb has only the in-frame clones, and not every one. The sample has tens of thousands of clones, approximately 74% seen once. This specimen consisted of peripheral blood mononuclear cells (PBMCs), obtained before the second cycle of nivolumab. These receptors originate from a human donor with classical Hodgkin lymphoma. The CDR3 runs from the conserved cysteine through the conserved F or W. The D gene is left open where the match is weak. Only part of the rows carry a size: once, few, many, or a class if the clone is expanded.

TRBJ1-1 | NA | NA | TRBV7-9 | 15 | TGTGCCAGCAGCCAATCCTCAGGGGTTGGGACTGAAGCTTTCTTT | CASSQSSGVGTEAFF
TRBJ2-2 | few | NA | TRBV5-5 | 14 | TGTGCCAGCAGCTTACACCCCGCGGACGGGGAGCTGTTTTTT | CASSLHPADGELFF
TRBJ1-2 | NA | TRBD1 | TRBV7-3 | 14 | TGTGCCAGCAGCTTAGGACAGGGACCCTATGGCTACACCTTC | CASSLGQGPYGYTF
TRBJ2-7 | NA | TRBD1 | TRBV7-2 | 15 | TGTGCCAGCAGCTTATCTGGGACAGGGGGTTACGAGCAGTACTTC | CASSLSGTGGYEQYF
TRBJ1-2 | NA | NA | TRBV28 | 14 | TGTGCCAGCAGGCCAATCCGGGACTTAAGTGGCTACACCTTC | CASRPIRDLSGYTF
TRBJ1-1 | NA | TRBD1 | TRBV19 | 16 | TGTGCCAGTAGTCCTTGGGACAGGGGGCTTTTCACTGAAGCTTTCTTT | CASSPWDRGLFTEAFF
TRBJ1-5 | NA | NA | TRBV25-1 | 15 | TGTGCCAGCAGTGATGGCCAGGGCCTAAATCAGCCCCAGCATTTT | CASSDGQGLNQPQHF
TRBJ1-5 | NA | NA | TRBV7-6 | 13 | TGTGCCAGCAGCGCCCAGGGTAATCAGCCCCAGCATTTT | CASSAQGNQPQHF
TRBJ1-1 | NA | NA | TRBV7-2 | 13 | TGTGCCAGCAGCTTAGCGGTGAAGACTGAAGCTTTCTTT | CASSLAVKTEAFF
TRBJ2-3 | NA | TRBD1 | TRBV19 | 16 | TGTGCCAGTAGTATAGATTCGGGACAGATCACAGATACGCAGTATTTT | CASSIDSGQITDTQYF
TRBJ2-7 | NA | TRBD1 | TRBV9 | 16 | TGTGCCAGCAGCCCACGGGACAGCTCCTTCACCTACGAGCAGTACTTC | CASSPRDSSFTYEQYF
TRBJ2-2 | few | NA | TRBV4-1 | 17 | TGCGCCAGCAGCCAAGGCGGAGTAGTAGGGGGCACCGGGGAGCTGTTTTTT | CASSQGGVVGGTGELFF
TRBJ2-3 | once | NA | TRBV2 | 13 | TGTGCCAGCAACTACGCAGGCACAGATACGCAGTATTTT | CASNYAGTDTQYF
TRBJ1-2 | NA | NA | TRBV30 | 15 | TGTGCCTGGAGTGGATTCGGACAGTTTAACTATGGCTACACCTTC | CAWSGFGQFNYGYTF
TRBJ1-6 | NA | NA | TRBV4-2 | 16 | TGTGCCAGCAGCCAAGGACTCGCCCTTCAGGGTTCACCCCTCCACTTT | CASSQGLALQGSPLHF
TRBJ1-6 | once | NA | TRBV6-1 | 15 | TGTGCCAGCAGTGAAGTCGTGCAGTATAATTCACCCCTCCACTTT | CASSEVVQYNSPLHF
TRBJ1-6 | NA | NA | TRBV27 | 15 | TGTGCCAGCAGTTTAGACAGAGCCATGAATTCACCCCTCCACTTT | CASSLDRAMNSPLHF
TRBJ1-6 | few | NA | TRBV28 | 15 | TGTGCCAGCAGTTCCACAGGGTTTCGTAATTCACCCCTCCACTTT | CASSSTGFRNSPLHF
TRBJ2-5 | NA | TRBD2 | TRBV9 | 18 | TGTGCCAGCAGCGGAGAGGCTCTAATAGCGGGGGACCAAGAGACCCAGTACTTC | CASSGEALIAGDQETQYF
TRBJ1-2 | NA | NA | TRBV10-3 | 14 | TGTGCCATCAGTGAGTCCGGGACCATCTATGGCTACACCTTC | CAISESGTIYGYTF
TRBJ1-1 | NA | NA | TRBV7-6 | 13 | TGTGCCAGCAGCTTGCGCCCTAACACTGAAGCTTTCTTT | CASSLRPNTEAFF
TRBJ2-3 | NA | NA | TRBV6-6 | 12 | TGTGCCAGCAGCGAAACTACAGATACGCAGTATTTT | CASSETTDTQYF
TRBJ2-1 | few | NA | TRBV7-9 | 12 | TGTGCCAGCAGCTTATACACGAACGGGGAGTTCTTC | CASSLYTNGEFF
TRBJ1-5 | NA | NA | TRBV19 | 14 | TGTGCCAGCAGACTTGGGGGGGGGAATCAGCCCCAGCATTTT | CASRLGGGNQPQHF